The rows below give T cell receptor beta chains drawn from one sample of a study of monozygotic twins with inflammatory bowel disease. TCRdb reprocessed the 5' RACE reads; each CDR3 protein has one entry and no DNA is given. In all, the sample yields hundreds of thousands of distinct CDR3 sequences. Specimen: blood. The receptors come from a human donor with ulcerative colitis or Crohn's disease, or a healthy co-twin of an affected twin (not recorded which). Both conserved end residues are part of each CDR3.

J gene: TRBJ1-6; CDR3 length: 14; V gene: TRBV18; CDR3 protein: CASSPRDRNSPLHF
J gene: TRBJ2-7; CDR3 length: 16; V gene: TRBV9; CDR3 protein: CASSPGRRGYSYEQYF
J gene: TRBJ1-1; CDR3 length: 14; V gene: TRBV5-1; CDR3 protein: CASSPGPMNTEAFF
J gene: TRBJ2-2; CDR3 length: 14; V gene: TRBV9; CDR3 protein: CASSGTSNTGELFF
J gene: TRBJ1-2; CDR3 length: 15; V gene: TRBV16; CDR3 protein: CASSHPTGGRDGYTF
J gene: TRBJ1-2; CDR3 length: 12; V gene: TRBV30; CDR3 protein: CAWSVGTYGYTF
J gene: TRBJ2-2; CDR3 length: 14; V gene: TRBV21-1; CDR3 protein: CASSKAGPTGELFF
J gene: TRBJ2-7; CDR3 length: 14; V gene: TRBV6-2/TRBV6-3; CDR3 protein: CASARDGRSYEQYF
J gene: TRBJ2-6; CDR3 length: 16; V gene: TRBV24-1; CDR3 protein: CATSDPRGPGANVLTF
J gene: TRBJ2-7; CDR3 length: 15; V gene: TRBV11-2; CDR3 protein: CASSLEAGDPYEQYF
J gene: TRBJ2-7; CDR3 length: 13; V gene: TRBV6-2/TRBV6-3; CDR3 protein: CAIRGDLTYEQYF
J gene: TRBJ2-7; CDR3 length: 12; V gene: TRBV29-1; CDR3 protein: CSVETRGSKQYF
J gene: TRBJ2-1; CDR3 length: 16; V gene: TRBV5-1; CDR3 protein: CASSFLNTGGDNEQFF
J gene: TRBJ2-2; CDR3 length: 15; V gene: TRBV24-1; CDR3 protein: CATRGTSGSTGELFF
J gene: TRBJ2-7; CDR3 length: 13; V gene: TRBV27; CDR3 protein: CASSWGVGYEQYF
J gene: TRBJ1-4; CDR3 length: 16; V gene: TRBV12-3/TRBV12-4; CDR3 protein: CASSLSVGSLNEKLFF
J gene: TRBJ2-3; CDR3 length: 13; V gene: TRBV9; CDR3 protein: CASSGSGTDTQYF
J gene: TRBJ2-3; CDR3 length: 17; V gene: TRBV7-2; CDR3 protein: CASSLGLLGPSTDTQYF
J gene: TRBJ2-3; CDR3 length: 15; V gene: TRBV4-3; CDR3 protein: CASSHLATSTDTQYF
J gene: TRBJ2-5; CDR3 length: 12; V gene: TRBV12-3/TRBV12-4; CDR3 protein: CASSSKGETQYF